The sequence of this T cell receptor beta chain was determined in a study of vaccination and CD4 T cells after COVID-19. Time point described: late sampling 161 to 241 days after vaccination in three convalescent patients. Treatment noted: approximately nine-day PBMC culture with coronavirus spike peptide pools or control peptides (ViraFEST assay). From germline, CDR1 is SGHDT and CDR2 YYEEEE. CDR3 length equals 14 residues. Trimming removed 1 base at V and 3 bases at J, with 11 bases between. Cultured CD4+ T cell DNA underwent sequencing with the Oncomine TCR Beta short-read assay. A single record per CDR3 protein comes from TCRdb applying MiXCR to the PCR reads. Of approximately 18,000 distinct CDR3 sequences listed, around 50% were seen once; the top ten hold over 20%. The table lists this clonotype with a count of one. No antigen is known for it.

This chain joins TRBV5-6 and TRBJ2-7; no reliable D call. The material was CD4+ T cells from blood, cultured in vitro, obtained about 7 months after SARS-CoV-2 vaccination. The source of this sequence is a human donor who had recovered from COVID-19. CDR3 sequence reads: CASSLTLGDYEQYF. The CDR3 DNA is TGTGCCAGCAGCTTGACACTCGGCGACTACGAGCAGTACTTC.